One T cell receptor (beta chain) is described in this entry. The antigen remains unidentified. Germline lookup yields CDR1 MNHEY and CDR2 SVGEGT. J gave up 3 bases and V 7 bases, and 24 bases lay outside the gene matches. This CDR3 spans 19 amino acids. This sample was included in a study of vaccination and CD4 T cells after COVID-19. Turning to the study itself: As control conditions, cultures were given either a CEFX pool serving as positive control, an HIV-1 Nef pool, or no peptide at all. General observations from the study: Only post-vaccination samples contained a median about 86% of the reactive clones in convalescent patients.

Once obtained from cultured CD4+ T cells, the DNA was sequenced using the Oncomine TCR Beta short-read assay. TCRdb used MiXCR to reprocess the PCR reads, holding one entry per CDR3 protein. The sample includes about 20,000 distinct CDR3 sequences, about 45% of them seen just once. Regarding treatment: roughly 10-day PBMC culture with coronavirus spike peptide pools or control peptides (ViraFEST assay). The sequencing input was CD4+ T cells from blood, cultured in vitro. The chain recombines TRBV6-2 or TRBV6-3 with TRBJ2-7, with 7 nucleotides matching TRBD1. This TCR was sampled from a human donor who had recovered from COVID-19. The CDR3 region is CASKMDPRRQGGVDYEQYF. For the CDR3, the DNA is TGTGCCAGCAAAATGGACCCAAGGAGACAGGGTGGAGTGGACTACGAGCAGTACTTC.